The 24 T cell receptor beta chains given below trace back to one sample, sequenced in a study of cytomegalovirus exposure and HLA in healthy donors. The table came from immunoSEQ multiplex PCR; TCRdb's copy has only in-frame clones and leaves some out. The table lists approximately 200,000 clones, about 86% of them singletons. Sample: PBMCs. The receptor set was obtained from a young woman in good health and CMV-seronegative.

The CDR3 DNA reads as TGTGCCAGCAGTATAACAGGGGACCCCTACAATGAGCAGTTCTTC. Its protein is CASSITGDPYNEQFF. The chain couples TRBV25-1 to TRBJ2-1, with 7 bases fitting TRBD1. V shed 5 bases and J 2 bases; nucleotides not matched to a gene: 6. This CDR3 spans 15 amino acids. Germline V gene sequence: CDR1 MGHDK, CDR2 SYGVNS.

This sequence joins TRBV30 and TRBJ1-1; TRBD1 agrees at 7 bases. The CDR3 has 15 amino acids. Looked up from germline, CDR1 is GTSNPN and CDR2 is SVGIG (reference sequence). The V gene end was trimmed by 5 bases and the J gene end by 5 bases; junction bases not matched to a gene: 14. The CDR3 reads CAWSRGGPGATEAFF. CDR3 nucleotides: TGTGCCTGGTCACGAGGGGGCCCCGGGGCGACTGAAGCTTTCTTT.

V usage is TRBV29-1 and J usage is TRBJ2-7; D might be TRBD2 (6 bases). CDR1 and CDR2 from the germline V gene are SQVTM and ANQGSEA. The CDR3 has 12 residues. The V gene lost 5 bases and the J gene lost 3 bases, with 11 bases spanning the gap. The CDR3 bases are TGCAGCGTTTGGCAGGAGGGCTACGAGCAGTACTTC. It translates to CSVWQEGYEQYF.

The CDR3 DNA reads TGCAGCGTTCTAGGACTAGCGGGGGACAATGAGCAGTTCTTC. Translated, it gives CSVLGLAGDNEQFF. The chain couples TRBV29-1 to TRBJ2-1; 13 bases align to TRBD2. The CDR3 has 14 residues. Germline V gene data show CDR1 as SQVTM and CDR2 as ANQGSEA. With V trimmed by 5 bases and J by 5 bases, 3 bases remained unmatched.

The chain is built from TRBV2 and TRBJ2-7, with D perhaps TRBD1 (5 bases). The CDR3 length is 12 residues. V lost 6 bases to trimming and J lost 4 bases, with 10 bases between them. CDR1 is SNHLY and CDR2 is FYNNEI in the germline V gene. The CDR3 sequence: CASSEDTYEQYF. The CDR3 DNA is TGTGCCAGCAGCGAGGACACATACGAGCAGTACTTC.

This chain joins TRBV19 and TRBJ1-2; TRBD1 matches 9 bases. V trimming: 6 bases; J trimming: 4 bases; junction bases outside the gene matches: 6. This CDR3 spans 14 amino acids. The germline CDR1 and CDR2 sequences are LNHDA and SQIVND (reference sequence). Written as DNA, the CDR3 is TGTGCCAGTAGCACAGGGGGCAAAAGCTATGGCTACACCTTC. Its protein product is CASSTGGKSYGYTF.

The J gene is TRBJ1-1, the V gene TRBV29-1; D might be TRBD1 (6 bases). From germline, CDR1 is SQVTM and CDR2 ANQGSEA. The length of the CDR3 is 13 residues. CDR3 in DNA: TGCAGTATTATGAGGGGGAGGAACACTGAAGCTTTCTTT. Its protein is CSIMRGRNTEAFF.

This chain connects TRBV2 to TRBJ2-3, with 10 bases that match TRBD2. The V segment lost 5 bases and the J segment 1 base; nucleotides outside the gene matches: 3. The V gene's germline CDR1 is SNHLY and CDR2 FYNNEI. This CDR3 contains 15 residues. The CDR3 DNA reads TGTGCCAGCAGTCTAGCGGGAGACGGCACAGATACGCAGTATTTT. Protein product: CASSLAGDGTDTQYF.

V and J are TRBV4-1 and TRBJ2-7; tentatively, D is TRBD2 (5 bases). Trimming pared 0 bases from V and 7 bases from J, leaving 13 bases between. The CDR3 contains 14 residues. Germline CDR1 reads MGHRA; CDR2 reads YSYEKL. In DNA, the CDR3 is TGCGCCAGCAGCCAAGAAGACTTCCCGGGGGAGCAGTACTTC. Amino acids: CASSQEDFPGEQYF.

This clone occurred once. V usage is TRBV11-2 and J usage is TRBJ2-3; TRBD2 matches at 11 bases. This CDR3 contains 15 residues. Germline lookup yields CDR1 SGHAT and CDR2 FQNNGV. J lost 3 bases, V lost 3 bases, and 2 bases had no gene match. CDR3 DNA sequence: TGTGCCAGCAGCTTTATAGCGGGAGGGACAGATACGCAGTATTTT. Protein sequence: CASSFIAGGTDTQYF.

The rearrangement links TRBV27 to TRBJ2-5; maybe TRBD1 (5 bases). This CDR3 has 13 residues. Germline V gene data show CDR1 as MNHEY and CDR2 as SMNVEV (reference sequence). Deletions cut 4 bases from V and 4 bases from J, with 10 bases between. CDR3 protein: CASSSIRAETQYF. CDR3 sequence (DNA): TGTGCCAGCAGTTCGATCAGGGCAGAGACCCAGTACTTC.

This sequence joins TRBV2 and TRBJ2-3, with D unresolved. The CDR3 totals 13 residues. The V gene's germline CDR1 is SNHLY and CDR2 FYNNEI. V was cut by 2 bases and J by 4 bases, with 7 bases left in between. The CDR3 reads CASSELGADTQYF. The CDR3 DNA is TGTGCCAGCAGTGAATTGGGCGCAGATACGCAGTATTTT.

The genes are TRBV4-1 and TRBJ2-3, with D maybe TRBD2 (5 bases). With 1 base removed from V and 3 bases from J, the gap between germline ends came to 8 bases. The CDR3 is made up of 14 amino acids. CDR1 and CDR2 from the germline V gene are MGHRA and YSYEKL. The CDR3 region has the DNA TGCGCCAGCAGCCAAGTAACTAGGACAGATACGCAGTATTTT. As protein: CASSQVTRTDTQYF.

The rearrangement uses TRBV6-6 and TRBJ2-1; D not resolved. The CDR3 spans 12 residues. Trimming left V 2 bases short and J 8 bases short, with 7 bases between. Germline assignment: CDR1 MNHNY and CDR2 SVGAGI (reference sequence). The CDR3 here is CASSYQLHEQFF. As DNA, the CDR3 is TGTGCCAGCAGTTACCAACTTCATGAGCAGTTCTTC.

V usage is TRBV5-6 and J usage is TRBJ2-3, with TRBD2 matching over 10 bases. The CDR3 extends over 14 amino acids. V shed 0 bases and J 7 bases; nucleotides not matched to a gene: 2. Germline CDR1 and CDR2: SGHDT and YYEEEE. The CDR3 protein is CASSLGAGGNTQYF. As DNA, the CDR3 is TGTGCCAGCAGCTTGGGAGCGGGAGGGAATACGCAGTATTTT.

V usage is TRBV19 and J usage is TRBJ1-2; D possibly corresponds to TRBD1 (6 bases). V lost 4 bases and J 4 bases, leaving 10 bases between the germline ends. Germline-derived CDR1 and CDR2 are LNHDA and SQIVND (reference sequence). There are 13 residues in the CDR3. The CDR3 loop reads CASSNTGTYGYTF. The CDR3 nucleotides are TGTGCCAGTAGTAACACAGGGACCTATGGCTACACCTTC.

J is TRBJ1-1 and V is TRBV27; 9 bases match TRBD1. CDR3 size: 16 residues. V lost 6 bases and J lost 6; bases outside the gene matches: 14. Germline-derived CDR1 and CDR2 are MNHEY and SMNVEV (reference sequence). CDR3 amino acids: CASRARTGDLYAEAFF. CDR3 nucleotide sequence: TGTGCCAGCAGAGCGCGGACAGGGGACTTGTACGCTGAAGCTTTCTTT.

The gene calls are TRBV4-1 and TRBJ2-2, with a possible D match to TRBD2 (5 bases). V was cut by 2 bases and J by 2 bases, with 12 bases left in between. The V gene's germline CDR1 is MGHRA and CDR2 YSYEKL. The CDR3 consists of 16 residues. The CDR3 spells CASSQPTLGNTGELFF. The CDR3, as DNA: TGCGCCAGCAGCCAACCTACACTAGGCAACACCGGGGAGCTGTTTTTT.

The rearrangement links TRBV29-1 to TRBJ2-1, with 13 nucleotides matching TRBD2. The germline V gene encodes CDR1 SQVTM and CDR2 ANQGSEA. The CDR3 is made up of 14 amino acids. With V trimmed by 6 bases and J by 8 bases, 7 bases remained unmatched. The DNA of the CDR3 is TGCAGCGTCCGGACTAGCGGGAGTGTGTATGAGCAGTTCTTC. It specifies CSVRTSGSVYEQFF.

The chain is built from TRBV7-2 and TRBJ2-7; D is unresolved. The CDR3 runs 13 residues. Trimming shortened V by 5 bases and J by 3 bases, and 11 bases separated the two germline ends. Germline lookup yields CDR1 SGHTA and CDR2 FQGNSA. CDR3 DNA: TGTGCCAGCAGCCCCGCGATGAGCTACGAGCAGTACTTC. Translating gives CASSPAMSYEQYF.

V usage is TRBV5-6 and J usage is TRBJ1-2; perhaps TRBD1 as D (6 bases). The CDR3 is 15 amino acids. Germline V CDR1 and CDR2: SGHDT, YYEEEE. The V end was cut by 1 base, the J end by 7 bases, with 17 bases between. This chain's CDR3 is CASSLSLGRGGGYTF. CDR3 coding DNA: TGTGCCAGCAGCTTGAGCTTGGGCAGGGGCGGTGGCTACACCTTC.

As regards this clone: The sample holds other DNA sequences that translate to the same CDR3. The J gene is TRBJ1-2, the V gene TRBV27; TRBD1 matches 7 bases. This CDR3 region has 13 residues. The V segment lost 5 bases and the J segment 2 bases; nucleotides outside the gene matches: 2. Germline values: CDR1 MNHEY, CDR2 SMNVEV (reference sequence). The CDR3 bases are TGTGCCAGCAGTCCACAGGGGAACTATGGCTACACCTTC. Translating gives CASSPQGNYGYTF.

The chain joins TRBV10-2 to TRBJ2-7; 9 positions agree with TRBD1. The CDR3 runs 18 residues. With 7 bases clipped from V and 2 bases from J, the junction kept 18 bases outside the gene matches. Germline V gene data show CDR1 as WSHSY and CDR2 as SAAADI. The CDR3 here is CASTPRSLQGAIPYEQYF. CDR3 coding DNA: TGCGCCAGCACCCCAAGGTCCCTACAGGGGGCAATCCCCTACGAGCAGTACTTC.

V usage is TRBV5-1 and J usage is TRBJ2-1; D remains unclear. Deletions cut 1 base from V and 5 bases from J, with 16 bases between. From germline, CDR1 is SGHRS and CDR2 YFSETQ. This CDR3 has 16 amino acids. CDR3 sequence (DNA): TGCGCCAGCAGCTTGCCCGCTAACTTAGCCCACAATGAGCAGTTCTTC. Amino acids: CASSLPANLAHNEQFF.